One and the same sample provided the 4 T cell receptor beta chains below, sequenced in a study of identical twins. Via MiXCR, TCRdb re-called the 5' RACE reads, giving one row per CDR3 protein. The table includes fewer than 900,000 distinct CDR3 sequences, around 20% detected once. The data were also submitted as part of a second study, on T cells expressing NK-cell markers.

Sequencing was carried out using PBMCs. The source is a woman between 18 and 29 years old in good health.

This clonotype was counted ten times or more. This rearrangement joins TRBV3-1 to TRBJ2-3; TRBD2 agrees at 8 bases. Germline CDR1 is LGHDT and CDR2 is YNNKEL (reference sequence). V shed 0 bases, J shed 2 bases, and the junction held 10 bases outside the gene matches. The CDR3 totals 18 residues. Here the CDR3 reads CASSQDPHSGGNTDTQYF. The CDR3 nucleotides are TGTGCCAGCAGCCAAGATCCCCACAGCGGGGGAAACACAGATACGCAGTATTTT.

This clonotype was counted between two and nine times. V usage is TRBV12-5 and J usage is TRBJ2-2; D call uncertain. The CDR3 totals 17 residues. The V gene lost 7 bases and the J gene lost 0 bases, with 18 bases spanning the gap. Germline V gene data show CDR1 as LGHNT and CDR2 as FRNRAP. The CDR3 is CASAQPRFEPNTGELFF. The CDR3, as DNA: TGTGCTAGTGCTCAACCTCGTTTCGAGCCGAACACCGGGGAGCTGTTTTTT.

This clonotype came up a few times. V gene TRBV27 combines with J gene TRBJ2-1; the D gene could be TRBD1 or TRBD2 (6 bases each). The CDR3 is 14 residues long. Germline lookup yields CDR1 MNHEY and CDR2 SMNVEV (reference sequence). The germline V and J ends were trimmed by 4 bases and 4 bases, with 11 bases remaining between them. The CDR3 nucleotides are TGTGCCAGCAGTTACGGGGGCGGATACAATGAGCAGTTCTTC. Translating it yields CASSYGGGYNEQFF.

This chain connects TRBV6-5 to TRBJ1-6; TRBD1 might be the D (5 bases). The ends were cut back, 2 bases at V and 4 bases at J, with 9 bases in the middle. CDR1 MNHEY and CDR2 SVGAGI come from the germline V gene. This CDR3 has 15 residues. The CDR3 sequence: CASSYGTAYNSPLHF. CDR3 nucleotides: TGTGCCAGCAGTTACGGGACGGCTTATAATTCACCCCTCCACTTT.